This TCR beta chain was observed in a study of control samples from healthy donors and cancer patients. Data came from immunoSEQ multiplex PCR; TCRdb stores just in-frame clones and leaves some out. The table records 150,000 to 200,000 clones, over 80% of them present only once. The ends were cut back, 2 bases at V and 0 bases at J, with 9 bases in the middle. CDR3 length equals 15 residues. Germline V gene lookup returns CDR1 KGHDR and CDR2 SFDVKD. The material sequenced was blood. The chain uses TRBV24-1 and TRBJ1-1; D is uncertain. The clonotype originates from a man between 18 and 35 years old in good health. The DNA for the CDR3 is TGTGCCACCAGTGATTCCCGAAGTATGAACACTGAAGCTTTCTTT. Translated: CATSDSRSMNTEAFF.